Given below is one TCR beta chain in context. The PCR ran on 60 Vbeta and 13 Jbeta primers. TCRdb keeps only in-frame clones here, not all; method: immunoSEQ multiplex PCR. The sample lists some 90,000 clones, around 85% occurring once. Each donor was nominally healthy when sampled (though unrecorded immune exposures were likely). This record belongs to a study of cytomegalovirus exposure and HLA in healthy donors. Trimming shortened V by 5 bases and J by 3 bases, and 25 bases separated the two germline ends. The CDR3 has 17 residues. Germline CDR1 GTSNPN, CDR2 SVGIG (reference sequence). Source material: PBMCs. The rearrangement links TRBV30 to TRBJ1-2; D ambiguous. This sequence originates from a young man in good health and CMV-seronegative. The CDR3 spells CAWEGRGLELVDYGYTF. As DNA, the CDR3 is TGTGCCTGGGAGGGCCGGGGATTGGAATTGGTCGACTATGGCTACACCTTC.